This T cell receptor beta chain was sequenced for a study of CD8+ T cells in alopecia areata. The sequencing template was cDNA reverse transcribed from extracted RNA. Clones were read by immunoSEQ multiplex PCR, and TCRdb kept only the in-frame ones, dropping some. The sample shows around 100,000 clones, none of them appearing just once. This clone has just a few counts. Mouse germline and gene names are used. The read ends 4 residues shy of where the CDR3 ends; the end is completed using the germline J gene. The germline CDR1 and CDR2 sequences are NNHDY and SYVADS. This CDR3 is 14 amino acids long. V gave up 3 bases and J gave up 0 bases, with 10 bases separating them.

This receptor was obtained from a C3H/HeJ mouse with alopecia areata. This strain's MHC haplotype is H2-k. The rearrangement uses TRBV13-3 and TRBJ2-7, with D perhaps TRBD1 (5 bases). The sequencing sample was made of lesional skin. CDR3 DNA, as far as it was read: TGTGCCAGCAGTGCCCAGGGTAGCTCCTAT. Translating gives CASSAQGSSY. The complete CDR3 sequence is CASSAQGSSYEQYF.